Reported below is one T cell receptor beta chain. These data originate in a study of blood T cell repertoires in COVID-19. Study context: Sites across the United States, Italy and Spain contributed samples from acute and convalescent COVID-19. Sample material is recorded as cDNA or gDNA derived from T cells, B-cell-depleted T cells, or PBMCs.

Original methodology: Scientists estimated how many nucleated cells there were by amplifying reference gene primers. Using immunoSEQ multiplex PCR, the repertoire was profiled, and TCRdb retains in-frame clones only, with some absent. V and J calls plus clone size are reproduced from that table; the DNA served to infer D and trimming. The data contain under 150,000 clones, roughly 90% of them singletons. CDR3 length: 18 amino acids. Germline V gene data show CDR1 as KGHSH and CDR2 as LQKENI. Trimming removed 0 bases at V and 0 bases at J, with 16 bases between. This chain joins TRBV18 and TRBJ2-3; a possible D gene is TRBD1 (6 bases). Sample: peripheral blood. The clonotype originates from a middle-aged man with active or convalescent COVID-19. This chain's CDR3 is CASSPPFEGTSSTDTQYF. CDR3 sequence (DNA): TGTGCCAGCTCACCACCGTTTGAGGGGACATCTAGCACAGATACGCAGTATTTT.